This TCR beta chain was found in a study of type 1 and type 2 diabetes patients. Study background: CD4+ or CD8+ T cells were positively selected from PBMCs with microbeads.

Amplification started from genomic DNA. The TCR beta CDR3 region was amplified using 30 forward and 13 reverse primers. TCRdb fed the multiplex PCR reads into MiXCR, producing one record per CDR3 protein. The table lists more than 250,000 distinct CDR3 sequences, roughly 48% of them singletons. The CDR3 has 15 amino acids. The V gene's germline CDR1 is MNHEY and CDR2 SMNVEV (reference sequence). Trimming removed 5 bases from V and 2 bases from J, with 16 bases in between. J is TRBJ2-7 and V is TRBV27; perhaps D is TRBD1 or TRBD2 (5 bases each). This sequence originates from a man between 18 and 35 years old with type 2 diabetes. Sequenced: peripheral blood mononuclear cells (PBMCs). This CDR3 reads CASSPGPGTTYEQYF. The CDR3, as DNA: TGTGCCAGCAGTCCTGGACCCGGGACGACCTACGAGCAGTACTTC.